Listed below are T cell receptor beta chains from one sample, sequenced in a study of T cell responses to AZD1222 COVID-19 vaccine. Sequencing was performed with immunoSEQ multiplex PCR; in TCRdb, only in-frame clones are kept and a portion is missing. Of around 140,000 clones detected, roughly 90% appear once; the ten largest clones hold 2.5% to 3.5%. This specimen consisted of peripheral blood, obtained on day 0 of AZD1222 vaccination. Receptors originate from an adult in good health. The conserved cysteine and the conserved F or W are not part of the CDR3 here.

V: TRBV4-1
J: TRBJ1-1
CDR3: ASSQEGTGAMNTEAF

V: TRBV27
J: TRBJ1-2
CDR3: ASSLSLTAGGYGYT

V: TRBV5-1
J: TRBJ2-4
CDR3: ASSLFGRWGRAKNIQY

V: TRBV2
J: TRBJ1-5
CDR3: ASSEQGWNQPQH

V: TRBV12-3/TRBV12-4
J: TRBJ2-5
CDR3: ASSLAEETQY

V: TRBV28
J: TRBJ2-5
CDR3: ATSGQGWQTQY

V: TRBV27
J: TRBJ1-2
CDR3: ASSLRRNYGYT

V: TRBV29-1
J: TRBJ1-3
CDR3: SVGVGTAGNTIY

V: TRBV10-1
J: TRBJ1-1
CDR3: ASSLGVTEAF

V: TRBV18
J: TRBJ2-7
CDR3: ASSPGTPTLEQY

V: TRBV28
J: TRBJ1-6
CDR3: ASRAGILRNSPLH

V: TRBV19
J: TRBJ1-6
CDR3: ASSLTGYNSPLH

V: TRBV27
J: TRBJ2-2
CDR3: ASSLLLADANTGELF

V: TRBV5-1
J: TRBJ2-7
CDR3: ASSLGGAGSGEQY

V: TRBV9
J: TRBJ1-2
CDR3: ASSVVDARTYWGGYT

V: TRBV7-2
J: TRBJ1-2
CDR3: ASSLFTVGPYGYT

V: TRBV7-3
J: TRBJ2-2
CDR3: ASSLLPSPPGELF

V: TRBV9
J: TRBJ1-6
CDR3: ASSAGVGNSPLH

V: TRBV5-5
J: TRBJ2-1
CDR3: ASSSTGLSYNEQF

V: TRBV6-2/TRBV6-3
J: TRBJ2-6
CDR3: ASSEDSSGANVLT

V: TRBV6-5
J: TRBJ2-7
CDR3: ASSYGQGSYEQY

V: TRBV11-1
J: TRBJ2-2
CDR3: AIKPGPNTGELF

V: TRBV5-1
J: TRBJ2-5
CDR3: ASSPRSGLGETQY

V: TRBV3-1/TRBV3-2
J: TRBJ1-2
CDR3: ASSQDGWRGHGYT